This T cell receptor beta chain was captured in a study of CD8 T cells in ankylosing spondylitis. Findings of the study overall: Matched synovial fluid from ankylosing spondylitis patients was reported to be enriched for disease-linked clones. A TCR beta motif of several highly homologous variants seemed to mark ankylosing spondylitis blood. CD8+ disease-linked clones were present at relatively low frequencies in blood.

V lost 1 base and J 7 bases, leaving 11 bases between the germline ends. The CDR3 covers 13 residues. The germline V gene encodes CDR1 DFQATT and CDR2 SNEGSKA (reference sequence). Making use of molecular barcodes, quantitative 5'-RACE generated TCR beta libraries. Each CDR3 protein gets one entry after TCRdb re-called the 5' RACE reads with MiXCR. Of approximately 250,000 distinct CDR3 sequences in the sample, 8% to 11% are singletons; the top ten hold about 2.5%. The table lists this clonotype with many counts. The antigen is not known. This chain uses TRBV20-1 with TRBJ1-5, with D perhaps TRBD1 (5 bases). The material sequenced was blood, either unsorted or a sorted T cell fraction (not recorded which). This TCR derives from a male donor with ankylosing spondylitis or in good health (not recorded which). The CDR3 spells CSARGQNDQPQHF. The CDR3 DNA reads as TGCAGTGCTAGAGGACAGAATGACCAGCCCCAGCATTTT.